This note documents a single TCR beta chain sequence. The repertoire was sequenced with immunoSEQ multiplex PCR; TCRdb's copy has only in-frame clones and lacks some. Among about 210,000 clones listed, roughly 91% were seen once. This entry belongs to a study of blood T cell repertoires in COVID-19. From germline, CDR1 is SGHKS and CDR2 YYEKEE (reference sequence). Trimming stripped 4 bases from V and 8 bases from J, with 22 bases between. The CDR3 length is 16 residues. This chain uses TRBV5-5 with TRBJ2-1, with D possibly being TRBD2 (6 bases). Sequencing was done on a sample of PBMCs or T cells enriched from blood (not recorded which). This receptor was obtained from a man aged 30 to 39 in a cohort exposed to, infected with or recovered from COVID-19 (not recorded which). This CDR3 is CASSVGDSHVLDEQFF. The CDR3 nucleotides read TGTGCCAGCAGCGTCGGGGACTCCCATGTCTTGGATGAGCAGTTCTTC.